This TCR beta chain originates from a study of T cell responses to AZD1222 COVID-19 vaccine. General study results and limits: There were mostly white British donors and more females than males, and clonal diversity was possibly underestimated. Dominant at 160-218 and 743-854, vaccine-associated CD4 TCRs also spanned spike. Baseline antibody screening turned up just six seropositive AZD1222 recipients.

Whether given at about 4 or about 12 weeks, second doses were pooled. This CDR3 has 18 amino acids. The table came from immunoSEQ multiplex PCR; TCRdb's copy has only in-frame clones and leaves some out. This table has fewer than 130,000 clones, about 85% appearing once. On this clone itself: Its antigen is undetermined.

This TCR was sampled from an adult who received the AZD1222 COVID-19 vaccine. The sample consisted of peripheral blood, taken 28 days after the second AZD1222 dose. This chain joins TRBV21-1 and TRBJ2-1; TRBD2 is the table's D call, not checked against the DNA. TRBV21-1 is labeled a pseudogene. DNA of the CDR3: TGTGCCAGCAGTCTTCGCTCCATAGCGGGAGAGACCTACAATGAGCAGTTCTTC. Its translation: CASSLRSIAGETYNEQFF.